This T cell receptor (beta chain) was identified in a study of identical twins. The study, taken as a whole, reports: There was an excess of low generation probability in the out-of-frame alpha sequences that twins shared. Insertions ran lower in abundant cord blood beta clonotypes, though not in memory repertoires.

Germline CDR1 and CDR2: LGHNA and YNFKEQ. Trimming removed 0 bases from V and 6 bases from J, with 17 bases in between. The CDR3 contains 17 residues. A universal primer site came from template switching; cDNA carried unique molecular identifiers. Each CDR3 protein is one row after TCRdb ran MiXCR on the 5' RACE reads. The repertoire holds some 600,000 distinct CDR3 sequences, with less than 9% as singletons. The sample holds many counts of this clonotype. Its antigen is not identified. Separately, the same data were catalogued under a study of yellow fever vaccine responses in identical twins. That study adds: Twins reportedly mounted vaccine T cell responses that seemed partly convergent, partly personalized.

The TCR was taken from a woman aged 18-29 years in good health. The source material was PBMCs. This chain links TRBV4-2 with TRBJ2-2; D might be TRBD1 (5 bases). CDR3 DNA sequence: TGTGCCAGCAGCCAAGATGGGGCAAAATCATGGTCCGGGGAGCTGTTTTTT. Amino acid sequence: CASSQDGAKSWSGELFF.